This T cell receptor (beta chain) was identified during a study of CD8+ T cells in alopecia areata. Study-level information: Among treated patients, oral tofacitinib was administered at 5 to 10 mg twice daily.

Treatment here: oral pan-JAK inhibitor, 5-10 mg twice daily. This CDR3 is 13 amino acids long. Germline CDR1 is SGHTA and CDR2 is FQGNSA. V dropped 7 bases and J dropped 0 bases, with 4 bases sitting between them. Once RNA had been extracted, it was reverse transcribed into cDNA to act as the sequencing template. The protocol was immunoSEQ multiplex PCR, while the TCRdb copy is restricted to in-frame clones and leaves out a portion. The table lists approximately 300,000 clones, over 45% of them singletons. Material: CD4+ T cells sorted from blood, obtained at week 24, from a patient treated with tofacitinib. This clonotype was obtained from a human donor with alopecia areata. The chain recombines TRBV7-2 with TRBJ2-6, with D unresolved. CDR3 loop: CASTVSGANVLTF. In nucleotides, the CDR3 is TGTGCCAGCACGGTCTCTGGGGCCAACGTCCTGACTTTC.